Listed below are T cell receptor beta chains from one sample, sequenced in a study of blood T cell repertoires in COVID-19. Sequencing was performed with immunoSEQ multiplex PCR; in TCRdb, only in-frame clones are kept and a portion is missing. The data hold about 290,000 clones, with about 85% observed a single time. Sequenced: peripheral blood. The receptors originated from a woman aged 50 to 65 with active or convalescent COVID-19. CDR3s leave out the opening cysteine and the closing phenylalanine or tryptophan. Each record gives: V gene, D gene, clone size, CDR3 protein. A D gene is named only where the DNA matches it firmly. Only part of the rows carry a size: once, few, many, or a class if the clone is expanded.

v_gene: TRBV9; d_gene: TRBD1; abundance: .; CDR3aa: ASSAQGAPYTEAF
v_gene: TRBV7-9; d_gene: .; abundance: few; CDR3aa: ASSLAVEREQY
v_gene: TRBV30; d_gene: .; abundance: many; CDR3aa: ASTGINSPLH
v_gene: TRBV18; d_gene: .; abundance: .; CDR3aa: ASSPGLEETQY
v_gene: TRBV29-1; d_gene: .; abundance: .; CDR3aa: SAGGRDDSNYGYT
v_gene: TRBV4-1; d_gene: TRBD2; abundance: .; CDR3aa: ASSHQRLSGRSVGEQF
v_gene: TRBV9; d_gene: TRBD1; abundance: .; CDR3aa: ASSVERTGWLSGNTIY
v_gene: TRBV30; d_gene: TRBD2; abundance: .; CDR3aa: AWSLTSGTDTQY
v_gene: TRBV4-2; d_gene: .; abundance: .; CDR3aa: ASSPRQGTDTQY
v_gene: TRBV12-5; d_gene: .; abundance: .; CDR3aa: ASGPGRQGRNEKLF
v_gene: TRBV4-1; d_gene: .; abundance: .; CDR3aa: ASSQSGGRSNEKLF
v_gene: TRBV18; d_gene: TRBD1; abundance: .; CDR3aa: ASSPSGQITEAF
v_gene: TRBV24-1; d_gene: TRBD1; abundance: .; CDR3aa: ATSSSGQKLF
v_gene: TRBV10-3; d_gene: TRBD1; abundance: .; CDR3aa: AIFAGGMNTEAF
v_gene: TRBV21-1; d_gene: .; abundance: .; CDR3aa: ASSKGGLAVSYEQY
v_gene: TRBV12-5; d_gene: .; abundance: .; CDR3aa: ASGFFPGTGELF
v_gene: TRBV7-9; d_gene: .; abundance: .; CDR3aa: ASSLRGAMNTEAF
v_gene: TRBV5-1; d_gene: TRBD2; abundance: .; CDR3aa: ASSLNERASGGTGELF
v_gene: TRBV19; d_gene: TRBD2; abundance: .; CDR3aa: ASSIGLAGAAGANVLT
v_gene: TRBV6-1; d_gene: TRBD1; abundance: .; CDR3aa: ASSDPGQPREAF
v_gene: TRBV5-1; d_gene: .; abundance: .; CDR3aa: ASSSYRAYNEQF